Ten or more counts support the clone carrying this TCR beta chain. V dropped 5 bases and J dropped 6; count of bases not matched to a gene: 9. Germline-derived CDR1 and CDR2 are LNHDA and SQIVND (reference sequence). This CDR3 has 14 residues. This specimen belongs to a study of blood T cell repertoires in COVID-19. Patients from Seattle were sampled longitudinally, starting during active infection. The protocol was immunoSEQ multiplex PCR, while the TCRdb copy is restricted to in-frame clones and leaves out a portion. The sample has 200,000 to 250,000 clones, more than 75% seen once. The receptor's source is a woman aged 70-85 years with COVID-19, enrolled during active disease. The sequencing sample was made of peripheral blood. The chain couples TRBV19 to TRBJ1-1; 7 bases are shared with TRBD1. Written as DNA, the CDR3 is TGTGCCAGTAGTCCGAGACAGGGAACTTCTGAAGCTTTCTTT. Its translation is CASSPRQGTSEAFF.